This TCR beta chain comes out of a study of OX40 agonist ivuxolimab in advanced cancers. In the study overall: Patients received ivuxolimab, an agonistic anti-OX40 (CD134) antibody. Earlier treatment with anti-PD-1, anti-PD-L1 or anti-CTLA-4 was permitted, and roughly 42% had received some.

The length of the CDR3 is 15 residues. Germline values: CDR1 LNHDA, CDR2 SQIVND (reference sequence). The V segment lost 3 bases and the J segment 4 bases; nucleotides outside the gene matches: 8. TCRdb's copy holds only in-frame clones and misses some; the assay was immunoSEQ multiplex PCR. Here the sample spans some 66,000 clones, about 80% being singletons. The source was CD4+ or CD8+ T cells sorted from blood, collected in a trial of the OX40 agonist ivuxolimab. The clonotype comes from an adult with an advanced solid tumor such as melanoma, head and neck, liver or kidney cancer. The V and J genes are TRBV19 and TRBJ1-1; TRBD1 matches at 7 bases. For the CDR3, the DNA is TGTGCCAGTAGTATGGACAGGCGGGGTGGCACTGAAGCTTTCTTT. This gives the protein CASSMDRRGGTEAFF. The full variable domain, its missing parts supplied by reference TRBV19 and TRBJ1-1, is DGGITQSPKYLFRKEGQNVTLSCEQNLNHDAMYWYRQDPGQGLRLIYYSQIVNDFQKGDIAEGYSVSREKKESFPLTVTSAQKNPTAFYLCASSMDRRGGTEAFFGQGTRLTVV.